The 8 T cell receptor beta chains in this list originate from one sample, sequenced in a study of technical replicates of blood from several donors. The method was immunoSEQ multiplex PCR; TCRdb's version includes in-frame clones alone and lacks a portion of them. The table lists around 67,000 clones, just under 97% of them singletons. The sequencing input was T cells isolated from PBMCs. The receptors stem from a human donor in good health.

This chain links TRBV5-1 with TRBJ1-6; maybe TRBD1 (5 bases). Germline values: CDR1 SGHRS, CDR2 YFSETQ. The CDR3 runs 15 residues. The V and J ends lost 4 bases and 6 bases respectively, with 14 bases between them. The CDR3 loop is CASSAGPGVNSPLHF. The CDR3 DNA is TGCGCCAGCAGCGCGGGACCCGGGGTTAATTCACCCCTCCACTTT.

This clone has just one count. The genes are TRBV5-4 and TRBJ2-5, with TRBD2 matching 8 bases. CDR3 length: 19 residues. Germline V gene data show CDR1 as SGHNT and CDR2 as YYREEE (reference sequence). J gave up 3 bases and V 4 bases, and 20 bases lay outside the gene matches. For the CDR3, the DNA is TGTGCCAGCAGCCCGGGACCAGGCAGCGGGAGTTCGCAAAAAGAGACCCAGTACTTC. As protein: CASSPGPGSGSSQKETQYF.

The chain recombines TRBV29-1 with TRBJ1-1; possible D gene TRBD1, 6 bases. Trimming shortened V by 4 bases and J by 6 bases, and 12 bases separated the two germline ends. This CDR3 region has 12 residues. The germline gives CDR1 SQVTM, CDR2 ANQGSEA. CDR3 in amino acids: CSVVRGGAEAFF. DNA for the CDR3: TGCAGCGTTGTGCGGGGGGGCGCTGAAGCTTTCTTT.

This chain joins TRBV15 and TRBJ2-3; D is possibly TRBD2 (6 bases). The CDR3 spans 13 residues. Germline loops: CDR1 LNHNV, CDR2 YYDKDF (reference sequence). Trimming shortened V by 9 bases and J by 6 bases, and 16 bases separated the two germline ends. The CDR3 here is CATRLAAADTQYF. The DNA of the CDR3 is TGTGCCACTCGTTTAGCGGCTGCGGATACGCAGTATTTT.

The chain links TRBV7-6 to TRBJ2-3; 7 bases are a match to TRBD2. CDR1 and CDR2 (germline): SGHVS, FNYEAQ. The CDR3 runs 14 residues. With V trimmed by 1 base and J by 6 bases, 4 bases remained unmatched. CDR3 sequence: CASSLGPAGDTQYF. In DNA, the CDR3 is TGTGCCAGCAGCTTAGGGCCAGCGGGGGATACGCAGTATTTT. Based on the CDR3 plus reference TRBV7-6 and TRBJ2-3, the full variable domain is GAGVSQSPRYKVTKRGQDVALRCDPISGHVSLYWYRQALGQGPEFLTYFNYEAQQDKSGLPNDRFSAERPEGSISTLTIQRTEQRDSAMYRCASSLGPAGDTQYFGPGTRLTVL.

The J gene is TRBJ2-2, the V gene TRBV5-6; D is perhaps TRBD1 (5 bases). The CDR3 covers 17 residues. Germline V gives CDR1 SGHDT, CDR2 YYEEEE. The V end was cut by 4 bases, the J end by 5 bases, with 21 bases between. This chain's CDR3 is CASSRGWTPKRTGELFF. The CDR3 DNA reads TGTGCCAGCAGCCGTGGTTGGACACCAAAACGGACCGGGGAGCTGTTTTTT.

Written as DNA, the CDR3 is TGTGCCAGCAGCGAAACTGGGCGAATAGCCAAAAACATTCAGTACTTC. It yields the protein CASSETGRIAKNIQYF. J is TRBJ2-4 and V is TRBV5-6; D call uncertain. The CDR3 runs to 16 residues. The ends were cut back, 4 bases at V and 0 bases at J, with 14 bases in the middle. Germline CDR1 reads SGHDT; CDR2 reads YYEEEE.

The chain combines TRBV7-2 with TRBJ2-7; D gene ambiguous. Trimming took off 5 bases at V and 0 bases at J, with 17 bases between the two ends. The length of the CDR3 is 16 residues. In germline, CDR1 is SGHTA, CDR2 FQGNSA. CDR3 nucleotide sequence: TGTGCCAGCAGCCCACCCCCTAGATTGAGCTCCTACGAGCAGTACTTC. Its protein is CASSPPPRLSSYEQYF.